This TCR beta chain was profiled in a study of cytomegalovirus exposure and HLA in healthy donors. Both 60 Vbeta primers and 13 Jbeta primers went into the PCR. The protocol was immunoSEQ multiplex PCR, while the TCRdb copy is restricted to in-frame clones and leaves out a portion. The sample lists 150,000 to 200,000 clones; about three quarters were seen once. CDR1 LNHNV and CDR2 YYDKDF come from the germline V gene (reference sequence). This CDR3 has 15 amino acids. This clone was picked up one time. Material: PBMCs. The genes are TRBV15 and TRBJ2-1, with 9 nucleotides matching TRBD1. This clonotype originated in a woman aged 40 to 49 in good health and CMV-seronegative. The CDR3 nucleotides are TGTCAATACCGAGCAGGGACAGGGAATCGAAATGAGCAGTTCTTC. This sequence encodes CQYRAGTGNRNEQFF.